The clone carrying this T cell receptor (beta chain) was counted ten times or more. The antigen remains undetermined. CDR1 is SEHNR, CDR2 FQNEAQ, per germline (reference sequence). The CDR3 has 12 residues. Between the trimmed V and J ends, which lost 5 bases and 4 bases, there was a span of 9 bases. RNA transcripts were the source from which TCR beta CDR3 regions were amplified. An initial RT-PCR round employing HTBI primers preceded a second-round multiplex PCR. TCRdb reprocessed the multiplex PCR reads with MiXCR, giving one entry per CDR3 protein. The table has over a million distinct CDR3 sequences, less than 45% seen once. The data originate from a study of Graves' ophthalmopathy and Graves' hyperthyroidism. Study-level results: Detected in blood as well were most expanded thyroid clonotypes with frequency above 0.001. A model built from 13 signatures distinguished ophthalmopathy from stable hyperthyroidism with 85% to 90% sensitivity and approximately 82% specificity.

Aged 18 to 65, the patients with hyperthyroidism had under 2 months' duration and were newly diagnosed. The diagnosis combined clinical symptoms, thyroxine, TRAb, thyroid ultrasound and orbital computed tomography scans. The chain couples TRBV7-9 to TRBJ2-7; D remains unclear. Sequenced material: peripheral blood or thyroid tissue (not recorded which). The origin of this receptor is an adult man with Graves' hyperthyroidism. CDR3 amino acids: CASSQTAYEQYF. The CDR3 DNA follows: TGTGCCAGCAGCCAAACAGCGTACGAGCAGTACTTC.